Detailed here is one T cell receptor (beta chain). This entry belongs to a study of control samples from healthy donors and cancer patients. V was pared by 1 base and J by 6 bases, with 5 bases of the junction left unmatched. Germline-derived CDR1 and CDR2 are KGHSH and LQKENI. The CDR3 is 15 residues long. Data came from immunoSEQ multiplex PCR; TCRdb stores just in-frame clones and leaves some out. The profile shows about 130,000 clones, approximately 90% of them singletons. The sequenced material came from blood. This clonotype was sampled from a young man in good health. The V and J genes are TRBV18 and TRBJ2-3; TRBD2 matches at 9 bases. For the CDR3, the DNA is TGTGCCAGCTCACCACGGCGGGGGGGCTCGGATACGCAGTATTTT. It yields the protein CASSPRRGGSDTQYF. The full variable domain, completed using reference TRBV18 and TRBJ2-3, is NAGVMQNPRHLVRRRGQEARLRCSPMKGHSHVYWYRQLPEEGLKFMVYLQKENIIDESGMPKERFSAEFPKEGPSILRIQQVVRGDSAAYFCASSPRRGGSDTQYFGPGTRLTVL.